The clone carrying this TCR beta chain occurred a few times. Its antigen is unidentified. Addition of a universal primer site occurred through template switching, and cDNA carried unique molecular identifiers. Via MiXCR, TCRdb re-called the 5' RACE reads, giving one row per CDR3 protein. The sample has 1,800,000 or so distinct CDR3 sequences, roughly 35% seen once; the top ten hold around 0.3%. CDR3 length equals 12 residues. The germline V gene encodes CDR1 SNHLY and CDR2 FYNNEI. J lost 7 bases, V lost 7 bases, and 5 bases had no gene match. Everyone who gave samples was a healthy Caucasian. This sample was included in a study of identical twins. Study results and limitations: Memory repertoires showed no such pattern, whereas abundant cord blood beta clonotypes carried fewer insertions. Invariant T cells like MAIT and iNKT could partly confound the zero-insertion analyses.

The receptor was derived from a newborn girl in good health. Sequenced sample: cord blood. This chain uses TRBV2 with TRBJ2-7, with 9 bases lining up with TRBD1. The CDR3 spells CASISTGGEQYF. CDR3 coding DNA: TGTGCCAGCATTTCGACAGGGGGTGAGCAGTACTTC.